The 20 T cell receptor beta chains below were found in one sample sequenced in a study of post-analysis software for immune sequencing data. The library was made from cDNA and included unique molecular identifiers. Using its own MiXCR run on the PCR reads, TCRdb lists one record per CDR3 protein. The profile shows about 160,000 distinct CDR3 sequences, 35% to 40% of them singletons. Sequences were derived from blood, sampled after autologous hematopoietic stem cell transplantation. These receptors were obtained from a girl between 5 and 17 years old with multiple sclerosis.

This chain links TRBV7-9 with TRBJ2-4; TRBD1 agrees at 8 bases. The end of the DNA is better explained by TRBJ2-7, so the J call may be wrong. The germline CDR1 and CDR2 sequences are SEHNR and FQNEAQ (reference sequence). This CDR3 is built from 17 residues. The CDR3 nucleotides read TGTGCCAGCAGCTTAGCGTGGGACAGGCAGGGAGACAACGAGCAGTACTTC. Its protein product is CASSLAWDRQGDNEQYF.

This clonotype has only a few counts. CDR3 coding DNA: TGTGCCAGCAGCGAGGGGTCCCTCCGAGGGAACACTGAAGCTTTCTTT. This sequence encodes CASSEGSLRGNTEAFF. The chain has TRBV11-3 and TRBJ1-1; D perhaps matches TRBD1 (5 bases). Germline V gene sequence: CDR1 SGHNT, CDR2 YENEEA. Between the trimmed V and J ends, which lost 5 bases and 1 base, there was a span of 17 bases. The CDR3 runs 16 residues.

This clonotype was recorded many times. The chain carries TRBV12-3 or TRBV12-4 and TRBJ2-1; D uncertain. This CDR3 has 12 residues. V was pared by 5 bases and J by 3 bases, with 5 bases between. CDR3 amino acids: CASSPNYNEQFF. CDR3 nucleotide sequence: TGTGCCAGCAGTCCAAACTACAATGAGCAGTTCTTC.

This CDR3 reads CASSQLDWETQYF. CDR3 bases: TGCGCCAGCAGCCAGCTAGATTGGGAGACCCAGTACTTC. V gene TRBV4-1 combines with J gene TRBJ2-5, with unresolved D. Germline V lookup: CDR1 MGHRA, CDR2 YSYEKL. Trimming cost V 3 bases and J 5 bases, with 10 bases left between them. The CDR3 consists of 13 residues.

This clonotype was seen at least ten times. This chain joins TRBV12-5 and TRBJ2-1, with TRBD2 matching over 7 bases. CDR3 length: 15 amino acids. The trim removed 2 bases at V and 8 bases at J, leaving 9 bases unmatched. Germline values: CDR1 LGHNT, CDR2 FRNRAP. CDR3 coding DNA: TGTGCTAGTGGTTTGAGTAGCGGGTTAGTCGATGAGCAGTTCTTC. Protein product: CASGLSSGLVDEQFF.

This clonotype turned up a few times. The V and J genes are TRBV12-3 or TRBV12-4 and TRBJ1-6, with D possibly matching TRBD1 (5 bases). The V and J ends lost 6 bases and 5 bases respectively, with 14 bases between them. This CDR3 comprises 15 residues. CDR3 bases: TGTGCCAGCAGAACGGGGGAGCTGGATAATTCACCCCTCCACTTT. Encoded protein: CASRTGELDNSPLHF.

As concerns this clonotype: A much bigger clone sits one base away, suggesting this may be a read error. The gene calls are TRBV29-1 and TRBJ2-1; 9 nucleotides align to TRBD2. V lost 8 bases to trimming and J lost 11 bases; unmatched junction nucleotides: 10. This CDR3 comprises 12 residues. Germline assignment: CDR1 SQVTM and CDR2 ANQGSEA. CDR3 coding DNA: TGCAGCACTCATAGCGGGAGCGATAAGCAGTTCTTC. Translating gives CSTHSGSDKQFF.

The CDR3 loop reads CASSLGRNTQYF. DNA for the CDR3: TGTGCCAGCAGCTTAGGGCGGAATACGCAGTATTTT. The chain has TRBV7-2 and TRBJ2-3; the D is unclear. CDR1 is SGHTA and CDR2 is FQGNSA in the germline V gene. V lost 1 base and J 7 bases, leaving 6 bases between the germline ends. This CDR3 contains 12 residues.

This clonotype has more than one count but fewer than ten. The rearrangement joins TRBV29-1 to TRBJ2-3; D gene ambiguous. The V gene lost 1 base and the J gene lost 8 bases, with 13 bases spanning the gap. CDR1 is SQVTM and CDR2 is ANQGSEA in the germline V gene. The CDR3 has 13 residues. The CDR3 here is CSVEVGHPATQYF. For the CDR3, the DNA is TGCAGCGTTGAAGTTGGCCACCCGGCTACGCAGTATTTT.

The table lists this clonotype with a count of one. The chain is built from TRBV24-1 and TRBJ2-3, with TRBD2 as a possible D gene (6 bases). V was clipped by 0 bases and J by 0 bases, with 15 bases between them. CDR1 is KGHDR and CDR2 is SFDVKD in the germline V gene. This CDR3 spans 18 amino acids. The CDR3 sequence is CATSDLMGKSGSTDTQYF. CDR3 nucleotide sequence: TGTGCCACCAGTGATTTGATGGGTAAGAGCGGGAGCACAGATACGCAGTATTTT.

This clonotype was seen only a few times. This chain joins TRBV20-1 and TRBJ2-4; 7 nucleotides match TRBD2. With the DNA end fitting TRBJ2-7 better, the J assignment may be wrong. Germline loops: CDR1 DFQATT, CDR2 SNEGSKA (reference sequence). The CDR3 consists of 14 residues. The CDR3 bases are TGCAGTGCAACGGGAGGCCACGAACCTTACGAGCAGTACTTC. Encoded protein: CSATGGHEPYEQYF.

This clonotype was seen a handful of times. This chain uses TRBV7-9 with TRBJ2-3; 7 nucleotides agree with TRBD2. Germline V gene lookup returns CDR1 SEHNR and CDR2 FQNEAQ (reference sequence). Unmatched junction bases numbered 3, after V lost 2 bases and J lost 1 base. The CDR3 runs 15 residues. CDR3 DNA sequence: TGTGCCAGCAGCTTACCGGGAGGAGGCACAGATACGCAGTATTTT. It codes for CASSLPGGGTDTQYF.

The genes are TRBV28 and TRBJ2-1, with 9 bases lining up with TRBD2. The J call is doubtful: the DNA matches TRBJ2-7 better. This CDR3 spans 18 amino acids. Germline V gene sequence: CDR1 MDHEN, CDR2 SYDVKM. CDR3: CASSLSASGVSSYNEQYF. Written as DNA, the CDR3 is TGTGCCAGCAGTTTATCGGCTAGCGGGGTTAGCTCCTACAATGAGCAGTACTTC.

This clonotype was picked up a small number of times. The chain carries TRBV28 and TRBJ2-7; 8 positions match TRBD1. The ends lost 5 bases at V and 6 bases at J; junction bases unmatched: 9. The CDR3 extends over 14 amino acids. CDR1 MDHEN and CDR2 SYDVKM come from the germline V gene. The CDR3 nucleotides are TGTGCCAGCAGTGAGGGACAGGTTAAGCGCGAGCAGTACTTC. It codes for CASSEGQVKREQYF.

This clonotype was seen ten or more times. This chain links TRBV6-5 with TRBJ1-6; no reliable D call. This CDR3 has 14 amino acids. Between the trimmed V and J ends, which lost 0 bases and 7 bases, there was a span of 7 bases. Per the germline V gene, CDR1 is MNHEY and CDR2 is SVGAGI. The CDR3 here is CASSYSHRNSPLHF. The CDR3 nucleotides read TGTGCCAGCAGTTACTCGCACAGAAATTCACCCCTCCACTTT.

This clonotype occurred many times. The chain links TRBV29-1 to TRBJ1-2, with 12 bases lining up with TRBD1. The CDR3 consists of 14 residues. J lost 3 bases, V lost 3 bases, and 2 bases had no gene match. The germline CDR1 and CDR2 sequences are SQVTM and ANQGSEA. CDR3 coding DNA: TGCAGCGTTGATGGGACAGGGGGCTACTATGGCTACACCTTC. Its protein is CSVDGTGGYYGYTF.

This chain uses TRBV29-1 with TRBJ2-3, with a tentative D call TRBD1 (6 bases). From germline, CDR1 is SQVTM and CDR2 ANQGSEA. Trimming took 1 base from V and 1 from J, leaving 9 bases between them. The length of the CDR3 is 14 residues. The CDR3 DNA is TGCAGCGTTGAAGGGGCAGGGGGCACAGATACGCAGTATTTT. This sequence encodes CSVEGAGGTDTQYF.

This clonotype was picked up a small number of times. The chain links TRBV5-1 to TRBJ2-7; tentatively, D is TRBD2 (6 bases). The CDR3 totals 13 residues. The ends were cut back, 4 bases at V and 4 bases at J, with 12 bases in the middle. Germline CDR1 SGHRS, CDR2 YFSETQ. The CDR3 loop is CASSPGSLYEQYF. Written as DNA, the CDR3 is TGCGCCAGCAGCCCCGGGAGTTTGTACGAGCAGTACTTC.

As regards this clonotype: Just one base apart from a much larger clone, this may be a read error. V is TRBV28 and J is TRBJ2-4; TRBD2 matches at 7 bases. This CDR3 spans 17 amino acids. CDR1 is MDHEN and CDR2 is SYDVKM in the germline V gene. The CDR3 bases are TGTGCCAGCCGTTTCTGGGGGGGAGCGGAAGCCAAAAACATTCAGTACTTC. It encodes CASRFWGGAEAKNIQYF.

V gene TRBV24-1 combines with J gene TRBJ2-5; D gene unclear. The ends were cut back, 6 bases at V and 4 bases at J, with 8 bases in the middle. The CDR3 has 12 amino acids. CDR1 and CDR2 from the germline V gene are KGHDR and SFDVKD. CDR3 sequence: CATSRTGETQYF. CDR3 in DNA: TGTGCCACCAGTAGGACCGGAGAGACCCAGTACTTC.